This T cell receptor (beta chain) is drawn from a study of identifying expanded T cells in peripheral blood. Study outcomes and limitations: Over approximately two and four weeks, about 15 and 19 clones changed, versus roughly 1.1 between replicates. Roughly two-week clone count variance significantly increased as total template count grew.

No infections or other immune events were documented during collection. Clones were sequenced by immunoSEQ multiplex PCR, and TCRdb holds only the in-frame ones, with some missing. In the table there are more than 75,000 clones, about 90% of which are singletons. The CDR3 runs 13 residues. Between the trimmed V and J ends, which lost 3 bases and 6 bases, there was a span of 9 bases. The germline CDR1 and CDR2 sequences are KGHSH and LQKENI. Turning to this clone: Its antigen is not known.

What was sequenced was blood. The rearrangement uses TRBV18 and TRBJ2-1; D perhaps matches TRBD2 (6 bases). The TCR sequence derives from a person aged 18 to 70 in good health. CDR3 residues: CASSPYGSNEQFF. The CDR3 bases are TGTGCCAGCTCACCTTACGGGAGCAATGAGCAGTTCTTC.